The 14 T cell receptor beta chains below come from one sample, sequenced in a study of OX40 agonist ivuxolimab in advanced cancers. Assay used: immunoSEQ multiplex PCR; TCRdb lists only in-frame clones, some missing. The table records about 58,000 clones, 70% to 90% of them present only once. This specimen was CD4+ or CD8+ T cells sorted from blood, taken in a trial of the OX40 agonist ivuxolimab. All receptors derive from an adult with an advanced solid tumor such as melanoma, head and neck, liver or kidney cancer.

This chain uses TRBV9 with TRBJ2-2; D tentatively fits TRBD1 or TRBD2 (6 bases each). CDR3 size: 15 residues. Germline values: CDR1 SGDLS, CDR2 YYNGEE. The germline V and J ends were trimmed by 4 bases and 2 bases, with 12 bases remaining between them. This chain's CDR3 is CASSPEGGNTGELFF. The CDR3 nucleotides read TGTGCCAGCAGCCCGGAGGGGGGAAACACCGGGGAGCTGTTTTTT. Supplemented by reference TRBV9 and TRBJ2-2, the full variable domain reads DSGVTQTPKHLITATGQRVTLRCSPRSGDLSVYWYQQSLDQGLQFLIQYYNGEERAKGNILERFSAQQFPDLHSELNLSSLELGDSALYFCASSPEGGNTGELFFGEGSRLTVL.

This chain links TRBV6-1 with TRBJ2-5; 8 bases are a match to TRBD1. J lost 4 bases, V lost 6 bases, and 10 bases had no gene match. CDR1 MNHNS and CDR2 SASEGT come from the germline V gene. CDR3 length: 15 residues. The CDR3 nucleotides are TGTGCCAGCAGCCCCAGACAGGGGACCCCAGAGACCCAGTACTTC. Protein: CASSPRQGTPETQYF.

The J gene is TRBJ1-2, the V gene TRBV6-5; 8 bases map to TRBD1. The CDR3 extends over 15 amino acids. CDR1 MNHEY and CDR2 SVGAGI come from the germline V gene. Unmatched junction bases numbered 0, after V lost 0 bases and J lost 0 bases. CDR3 amino acids: CASSYSGQANYGYTF. The CDR3 DNA sequence: TGTGCCAGCAGTTACTCGGGACAGGCTAACTATGGCTACACCTTC.

V and J are TRBV7-2 and TRBJ2-7; 7 positions agree with TRBD2. Germline CDR1 reads SGHTA; CDR2 reads FQGNSA. The CDR3 has 15 amino acids. Unmatched junction bases numbered 7, after V lost 1 base and J lost 4 bases. CDR3 amino acids: CASSLGPAGPYEQYF. CDR3 sequence (DNA): TGTGCCAGCAGCTTAGGCCCAGCGGGGCCTTACGAGCAGTACTTC. Together with reference TRBV7-2 and TRBJ2-7, the CDR3 gives the full variable domain: GAGVSQSPSNKVTEKGKDVELRCDPISGHTALYWYRQSLGQGLEFLIYFQGNSAPDKSGLPSDRFSAERTGGSVSTLTIQRTQQEDSAVYLCASSLGPAGPYEQYFGPGTRLTVT.

V and J are TRBV5-1 and TRBJ2-4; TRBD2 matches 15 bases. Germline V gene data show CDR1 as SGHRS and CDR2 as YFSETQ. The CDR3 is made up of 20 amino acids. V dropped 4 bases and J dropped 8; count of bases not matched to a gene: 19. CDR3: CASSNRPRTSGGASLHIQYF. The DNA of the CDR3 is TGCGCCAGCAGCAACCGACCCCGGACTAGCGGGGGGGCTAGTCTTCACATTCAGTACTTC.

The genes are TRBV11-2 and TRBJ1-1, with 7 positions matching TRBD1. This CDR3 spans 14 amino acids. V was pared by 3 bases and J by 3 bases, with 4 bases of the junction left unmatched. Germline CDR1 SGHAT, CDR2 FQNNGV. The CDR3 region is CASSLTTGDTEAFF. The CDR3 nucleotides are TGTGCCAGCAGCTTGACTACAGGGGACACTGAAGCTTTCTTT.

The CDR3 region is CASNFRGRRAFF. Written as DNA, the CDR3 is TGTGCCAGCAACTTCAGGGGGCGCAGAGCTTTCTTT. This chain joins TRBV2 and TRBJ1-1, with 8 bases fitting TRBD1. J lost 10 bases, V lost 7 bases, and 8 bases had no gene match. The length of the CDR3 is 12 residues. Per the germline V gene, CDR1 is SNHLY and CDR2 is FYNNEI.

This clone was seen just once. The chain couples TRBV20-1 to TRBJ2-3; a possible D gene is TRBD2 (6 bases). V gave up 7 bases and J gave up 12 bases, with 11 bases separating them. The CDR3 consists of 9 residues. Germline V CDR1 and CDR2: DFQATT, SNEGSKA (reference sequence). The CDR3 protein is CSVSGLQYF. The CDR3 coding sequence is TGCAGTGTCTCGGGACTTCAGTATTTT.

This chain links TRBV6-1 with TRBJ1-2, with D perhaps TRBD1 (5 bases). This CDR3 comprises 13 residues. The germline V and J ends were trimmed by 3 bases and 8 bases, with 13 bases remaining between them. The germline V gene encodes CDR1 MNHNS and CDR2 SASEGT. CDR3 bases: TGTGCCAGCAGTGAGAGGGACGGGTACGGCTACACCTTC. Its translation: CASSERDGYGYTF.

The V and J genes are TRBV6-5 and TRBJ1-1; D might be TRBD1 (5 bases). Germline V gene lookup returns CDR1 MNHEY and CDR2 SVGAGI. Trimming shortened V by 0 bases and J by 1 base, and 9 bases separated the two germline ends. This CDR3 contains 15 residues. This CDR3 is CASSYSKRGNTEAFF. The CDR3 DNA is TGTGCCAGCAGTTACTCGAAAAGGGGGAACACTGAAGCTTTCTTT.

This rearrangement joins TRBV7-2 to TRBJ1-1; D is perhaps TRBD1 (6 bases). V was cut by 2 bases and J by 2 bases, with 18 bases left in between. From germline, CDR1 is SGHTA and CDR2 FQGNSA. This CDR3 has 17 amino acids. The chain's CDR3 is CASSLLWAGVSNTEAFF. DNA for the CDR3: TGTGCCAGCAGCTTATTATGGGCAGGGGTTAGTAACACTGAAGCTTTCTTT. The full variable domain, completed using reference TRBV7-2 and TRBJ1-1, is GAGVSQSPSNKVTEKGKDVELRCDPISGHTALYWYRQSLGQGLEFLIYFQGNSAPDKSGLPSDRFSAERTGGSVSTLTIQRTQQEDSAVYLCASSLLWAGVSNTEAFFGQGTRLTVV.

This clone was detected a few times. The chain combines TRBV18 with TRBJ2-7; D is uncertain. CDR1 and CDR2 from the germline V gene are KGHSH and LQKENI. The CDR3 contains 13 residues. V lost 2 bases to trimming and J lost 2 bases, with 7 bases between them. CDR3 in DNA: TGTGCCAGCTCACCAAGCAGAACCTACGAGCAGTACTTC. The encoded protein is CASSPSRTYEQYF. The variable domain in full, with the rest retrieved from reference TRBV18 and TRBJ2-7, is NAGVMQNPRHLVRRRGQEARLRCSPMKGHSHVYWYRQLPEEGLKFMVYLQKENIIDESGMPKERFSAEFPKEGPSILRIQQVVRGDSAAYFCASSPSRTYEQYFGPGTRLTVT.

The V gene is TRBV14, the J gene TRBJ2-5; D gene unclear. CDR3 length: 13 residues. V lost 2 bases and J lost 8, with 12 bases in between. The germline V gene encodes CDR1 SGHDN and CDR2 FVKESK. This CDR3 is CASSQWNSYTQYF. CDR3 sequence (DNA): TGTGCCAGCAGCCAATGGAACAGTTATACCCAGTACTTC. Using reference TRBV14 and TRBJ2-5 for the parts outside the CDR3, the full variable domain is EAGVTQFPSHSVIEKGQTVTLRCDPISGHDNLYWYRRVMGKEIKFLLHFVKESKQDESGMPNNRFLAERTGGTYSTLKVQPAELEDSGVYFCASSQWNSYTQYFGPGTRLLVL.

V gene TRBV5-1 combines with J gene TRBJ1-2, with 7 positions matching TRBD1. Germline CDR1 reads SGHRS; CDR2 reads YFSETQ. V lost 4 bases to trimming and J lost 5 bases; unmatched junction nucleotides: 14. The CDR3 runs 16 residues. CDR3 region: CASSPRTGELSYGYTF. CDR3 in DNA: TGCGCCAGCAGCCCTAGGACAGGCGAGCTTTCTTATGGCTACACCTTC.